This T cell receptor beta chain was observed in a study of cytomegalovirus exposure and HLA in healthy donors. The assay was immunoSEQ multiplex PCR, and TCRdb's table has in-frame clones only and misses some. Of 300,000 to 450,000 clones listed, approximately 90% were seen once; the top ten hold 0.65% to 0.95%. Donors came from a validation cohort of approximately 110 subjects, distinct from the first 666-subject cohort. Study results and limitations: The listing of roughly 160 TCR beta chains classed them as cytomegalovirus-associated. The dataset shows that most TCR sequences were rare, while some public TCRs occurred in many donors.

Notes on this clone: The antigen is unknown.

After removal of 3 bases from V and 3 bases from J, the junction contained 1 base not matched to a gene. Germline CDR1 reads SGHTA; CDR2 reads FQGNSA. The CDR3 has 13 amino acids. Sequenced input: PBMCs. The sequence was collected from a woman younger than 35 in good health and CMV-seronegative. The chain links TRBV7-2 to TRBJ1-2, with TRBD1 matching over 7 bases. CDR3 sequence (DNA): TGTGCCAGCAGCTTCACAGGGGACTATGGCTACACCTTC. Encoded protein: CASSFTGDYGYTF.